This TCR beta chain was sequenced for a study of CD8+ T cells in alopecia areata. In each case, RNA was isolated and then reverse transcribed into cDNA as the sequencing template. Profiling relied on immunoSEQ multiplex PCR, and the TCRdb table lists in-frame clones only, not all of them. The sample lists about 160,000 clones, less than 70% occurring once. Germline assignment: CDR1 SGDLS and CDR2 YYNGEE. The length of the CDR3 is 15 residues. The germline V and J ends were trimmed by 3 bases and 2 bases, with 11 bases remaining between them. Sample treatment: oral pan-JAK inhibitor, 5-10 mg twice daily.

The chain has TRBV9 and TRBJ2-2; D gene uncertain. This clonotype was sampled from a human donor with alopecia areata. The starting material was CD4+ T cells sorted from blood, obtained at week 4, from a patient treated with tofacitinib. The CDR3 reads CASSAPGINTGELFF. The CDR3 DNA is TGTGCCAGCAGCGCGCCGGGTATTAACACCGGGGAGCTGTTTTTT.